This record looks at one T cell receptor (beta chain) sequence and its context. Its antigen remains unidentified. Sequencing was performed with immunoSEQ multiplex PCR; in TCRdb, only in-frame clones are kept and a portion is missing. This sample has about 220,000 clones, with 90% to 95% found just once. The data stem from a study of cytomegalovirus exposure and HLA in healthy donors. General study results and limits: It was reportedly the case that the classifier diagnosed cytomegalovirus status with high specificity and sensitivity. Researchers catalogued approximately 170 TCR beta chains as cytomegalovirus-associated. Rarity marked most TCR sequences, yet some public TCRs occurred in many donors. According to a subsequent analysis, TCR clusters from the first cohort were inclined to appear together in the 110 or so validation repertoires.

V was pared by 0 bases and J by 8 bases, with 6 bases of the junction left unmatched. The CDR3 is made up of 14 amino acids. The germline V gene has CDR1 SGHTS and CDR2 YDEGEE. The material sequenced was PBMCs. The TCR sequence derives from a woman under 30 in good health and CMV-seronegative. The chain uses TRBV5-8 and TRBJ1-2; 8 bases are shared with TRBD1. The CDR3 coding sequence is TGTGCCAGCAGCTTGGGGCAGGGGGCGAGAGGCTACACCTTC. Encoded protein: CASSLGQGARGYTF. Looking up the rest from reference TRBV5-8 and TRBJ1-2 gives the full variable domain: EAGVTQSPTHLIKTRGQQATLRCSPISGHTSVYWYQQALGLGLQFLLWYDEGEERNRGNFPPRFSGRQFPNYSSELNVNALELEDSALYLCASSLGQGARGYTFGSGTRLTVV.